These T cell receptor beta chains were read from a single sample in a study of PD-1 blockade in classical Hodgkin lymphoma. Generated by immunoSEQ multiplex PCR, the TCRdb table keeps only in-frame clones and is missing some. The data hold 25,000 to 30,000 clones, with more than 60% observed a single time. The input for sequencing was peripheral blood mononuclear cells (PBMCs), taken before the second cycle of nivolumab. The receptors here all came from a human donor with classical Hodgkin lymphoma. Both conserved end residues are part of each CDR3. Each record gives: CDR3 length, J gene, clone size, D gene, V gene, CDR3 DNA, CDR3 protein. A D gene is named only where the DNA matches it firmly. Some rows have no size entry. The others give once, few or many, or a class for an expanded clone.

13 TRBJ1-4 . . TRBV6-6 TGTGCCAGCAGTTACGGGACGCGGGAAAAACTGTTTTTT CASSYGTREKLFF
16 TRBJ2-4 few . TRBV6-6 TGTGCCAGCAGTTACAGGACAGACTCCGCCAAAAACATTCAGTACTTC CASSYRTDSAKNIQYF
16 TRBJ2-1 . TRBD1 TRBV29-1 TGCAGCGTTGAAGACCCGGGACAGGGGTCCTACAATGAGCAGTTCTTC CSVEDPGQGSYNEQFF
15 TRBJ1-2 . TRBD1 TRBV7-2 TGTGCCAGCAGCTTAGCCCGGACAGGATTACATGGCTACACCTTC CASSLARTGLHGYTF
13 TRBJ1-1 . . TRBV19 TGTGCCAGTAGCTCCGGGAGGTACACTGAAGCTTTCTTT CASSSGRYTEAFF
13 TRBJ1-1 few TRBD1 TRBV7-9 TGTGCCAGCAGCCCAGGGGGGGTCACTGAAGCTTTCTTT CASSPGGVTEAFF
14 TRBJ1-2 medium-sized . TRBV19 TGTGCCAGTACCCCGGGGGGGCTCCCTAGGGGCTACACCTTC CASTPGGLPRGYTF
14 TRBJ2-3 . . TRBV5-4 TGTGCCAGCAGCTTGAGTGCGGGGCCAGATACGCAGTATTTT CASSLSAGPDTQYF
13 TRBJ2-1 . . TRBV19 TGTGCCAGTAGTTGGTGGGGGGCAAGGGAGCAGTTCTTC CASSWWGAREQFF
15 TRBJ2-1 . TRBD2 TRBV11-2 TGTGCCAGCTACCTAAGCGGGGGGCCGAGCAATGAGCAGTTCTTC CASYLSGGPSNEQFF
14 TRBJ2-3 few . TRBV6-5 TGTGCCAGCAGTTACGGAGGGGTCACAGATACGCAGTATTTT CASSYGGVTDTQYF
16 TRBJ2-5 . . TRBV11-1 TGTGCCAGCAGCTTAGGGAGTCGGGGGATGGTTGAGACCCAGTACTTC CASSLGSRGMVETQYF
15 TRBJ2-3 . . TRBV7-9 TGTGCCAGCAGCCTGGGAGTAAAGAGCACAGATACGCAGTATTTT CASSLGVKSTDTQYF
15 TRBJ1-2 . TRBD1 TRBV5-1 TGCGCCAGCAGCCCAGCAGCCGGGACAGGGGATGGCTACACCTTC CASSPAAGTGDGYTF